This T cell receptor (beta chain) was sequenced for a study of read filtering for tumor transcriptome and immune sequencing. This clonotype was seen many times. Antigen unknown. The study, taken as a whole, reports: Single-read clonotypes: about 81.9% of IR-seq clonotypes (about 3.5% of reads), almost 75% of RNA-seq clonotypes (approximately 43% of reads). The sorted CD138-negative fraction was a mixed bone marrow immune population, not purified T cells.

Germline V gene data show CDR1 as DFQATT and CDR2 as SNEGSKA (reference sequence). The CDR3 is made up of 11 amino acids. Trimming removed 3 bases from V and 8 bases from J, with 7 bases in between. This library used around 400 ng RNA and molecular barcoded adaptors spanning alpha/delta and beta/gamma chains. TCRdb redid the calling of the reads with MiXCR, one entry per CDR3 protein. The data hold 15,000 or so distinct CDR3 sequences, with roughly 22% observed a single time. This rearrangement joins TRBV20-1 to TRBJ1-4; unclear D gene. The sequencing sample was made of a population of CD138-negative cells sorted from bone marrow. The clonotype was recovered from a donor at least 40 years old with multiple myeloma. Here the CDR3 DNA reads TGCAGTGCTAGGCATGACGAAAAACTGTTTTTT. It codes for CSARHDEKLFF.